This TCR beta chain was found in a study of OX40 agonist ivuxolimab in advanced cancers. Turning to this clone: Its antigen remains unknown.

There are 16 residues in the CDR3. Looked up from germline, CDR1 is WSHSY and CDR2 is SAAADI. Study-wide results and caveats: It was also the case that some nonresponders had low normalized T-cell clonal expansion. Not determined was the antigen specificity of the expanded peripheral T cells.

Sequenced by immunoSEQ multiplex PCR; TCRdb stores in-frame clones only, minus some. The sample has tens of thousands of clones, 65% to 85% seen once. The chain uses TRBV10-2 and TRBJ2-5; maybe TRBD1 (5 bases). The J call may be incorrect, as the DNA end agrees better with TRBJ2-7. This TCR was recovered from an adult with an advanced solid tumor such as melanoma, head and neck, liver or kidney cancer. The sample was CD4+ or CD8+ T cells sorted from blood, taken in a trial of the OX40 agonist ivuxolimab. The chain's CDR3 is CASSVSLGRVTYEQYF. The CDR3 DNA reads TGCGCCAGCAGTGTTAGCTTGGGCAGGGTGACCTACGAGCAGTACTTC.